Below, 22 T cell receptor beta chains from the same sample are listed, as sequenced in a study of human T cells and chemical hapten exposure. Time point denoted: patch test 1, 2 weeks after DPC sensitization. Treatment given: therapeutic diphenylcyclopropenone sensitization with weekly scalp DPC. TCRdb reprocessed the RACE reads via MiXCR and lists one record per CDR3 protein. The sample lists roughly 13,000 distinct CDR3 sequences, roughly 15% occurring once. The sequencing here drew on whole blood, taken in connection with sensitization to the hapten diphenylcyclopropenone (DPC). The receptors stem from a woman aged 30 to 39 with alopecia areata. Some clones in this sample may be carry-over from other donors' samples.

This clonotype has at least ten counts. The rearrangement uses TRBV29-1 and TRBJ2-1, with TRBD1 matching 10 bases. V shed 6 bases, J shed 4 bases, and the junction held 6 bases outside the gene matches. Germline CDR1 is SQVTM and CDR2 is ANQGSEA. CDR3 length: 14 amino acids. This CDR3 reads CSVRDRGQYNEQFF. The CDR3 bases are TGCAGCGTGCGTGACAGGGGGCAGTACAATGAGCAGTTCTTC.

Only a few counts were recorded for this clonotype. The V gene is TRBV7-9, the J gene TRBJ2-2, with 9 positions matching TRBD1. Trimming removed 5 bases from V and 0 bases from J; junction bases left unmatched: 4. CDR3 length: 16 amino acids. Germline CDR1 and CDR2: SEHNR and FQNEAQ (reference sequence). CDR3 sequence reads: CASSLRTGANTGELFF. The CDR3 DNA sequence: TGTGCCAGCAGCCTTCGGACAGGGGCGAACACCGGGGAGCTGTTTTTT.

This clonotype was seen only a few times. The chain is built from TRBV11-2 and TRBJ2-3; tentatively, D is TRBD2 (6 bases). The CDR3 has 17 residues. V gave up 4 bases and J gave up 4 bases, with 21 bases separating them. In germline, CDR1 is SGHAT, CDR2 FQNNGV. The CDR3 coding sequence is TGTGCCAGCAGCTCCATACGGGGGTCAAGTCTCGCAGATACGCAGTATTTT. This codes for CASSSIRGSSLADTQYF.

Many counts were recorded for this clonotype. This rearrangement joins TRBV7-9 to TRBJ2-1; TRBD1 is a possible D gene (5 bases). This CDR3 has 13 amino acids. Trimming pared 5 bases from V and 6 bases from J, leaving 11 bases between. Germline V gives CDR1 SEHNR, CDR2 FQNEAQ (reference sequence). Here the CDR3 DNA reads TGTGCCAGCAGCCAGGGTATCCTCAATGAGCAGTTCTTC. It translates to CASSQGILNEQFF.

This sequence joins TRBV7-9 and TRBJ2-1; no definite D call. From germline, CDR1 is SEHNR and CDR2 FQNEAQ (reference sequence). The CDR3 covers 11 residues. With 7 bases removed from V and 7 bases from J, the gap between germline ends came to 8 bases. The CDR3 region is CASNLGNEQFF. CDR3 DNA sequence: TGTGCCAGCAACCTAGGTAATGAGCAGTTCTTC.

In this sample, this clonotype is medium-sized. This chain uses TRBV20-1 with TRBJ1-1; D uncertain. The length of the CDR3 is 13 residues. Germline assignment: CDR1 DFQATT and CDR2 SNEGSKA (reference sequence). Trimming took off 2 bases at V and 0 bases at J, with 7 bases between the two ends. CDR3 region: CSARRQVNTEAFF. The CDR3 DNA sequence: TGCAGTGCTAGACGGCAGGTGAACACTGAAGCTTTCTTT.

The table lists this clonotype with a count of one. The chain combines TRBV18 with TRBJ2-3; D gene unclear. Deletions cut 3 bases from V and 0 bases from J, with 13 bases between. The CDR3 sequence is 16 residues long. Germline lookup yields CDR1 KGHSH and CDR2 LQKENI. CDR3 bases: TGTGCCAGCTCACCTTACCTTATAGATAGCACAGATACGCAGTATTTT. Protein sequence: CASSPYLIDSTDTQYF.

This clonotype is labeled medium-sized. This rearrangement joins TRBV6-6 to TRBJ1-1; no clear D gene. The length of the CDR3 is 13 residues. With 1 base removed from V and 6 bases from J, the gap between germline ends came to 9 bases. Germline V gene lookup returns CDR1 MNHNY and CDR2 SVGAGI (reference sequence). CDR3 residues: CASSYWFGAEAFF. CDR3 coding DNA: TGTGCCAGCAGTTACTGGTTTGGGGCTGAAGCTTTCTTT.

The V gene is TRBV29-1, the J gene TRBJ1-1; D gene unclear. V was clipped by 7 bases and J by 4 bases, with 13 bases between them. The CDR3 has 12 amino acids. Germline V gives CDR1 SQVTM, CDR2 ANQGSEA. CDR3 protein: CSAVFPRTEAFF. The CDR3 region has the DNA TGCAGCGCTGTATTCCCCCGCACTGAAGCTTTCTTT. Together with reference TRBV29-1 and TRBJ1-1, the CDR3 gives the full variable domain: SAVISQKPSRDICQRGTSLTIQCQVDSQVTMMFWYRQQPGQSLTLIATANQGSEATYESGFVIDKFPISRPNLTFSTLTVSNMSPEDSSIYLCSAVFPRTEAFFGQGTRLTVV.

In this sample, this clonotype turned up many times. The chain joins TRBV5-1 to TRBJ2-3; 11 bases match TRBD2. V lost 0 bases, J lost 2 bases, and 5 bases stayed unmatched. The V gene's germline CDR1 is SGHRS and CDR2 YFSETQ. The CDR3 extends over 17 amino acids. This CDR3 is CASSLGASGRNTDTQYF. Here the CDR3 DNA reads TGCGCCAGCAGCTTGGGCGCTAGCGGGAGGAACACAGATACGCAGTATTTT.

This clonotype was seen a handful of times. The chain combines TRBV28 with TRBJ2-1, with 11 positions matching TRBD2. CDR3 size: 16 residues. After removal of 5 bases from V and 8 bases from J, the junction contained 11 bases not matched to a gene. The germline V gene has CDR1 MDHEN and CDR2 SYDVKM. Here the CDR3 reads CASSRTSGHTPDEQFF. The CDR3, as DNA: TGTGCCAGCAGTCGGACTAGCGGGCACACACCGGATGAGCAGTTCTTC.

The rearrangement links TRBV6-6 to TRBJ2-3, with D possibly TRBD2 on 6 matching bases. Germline V gene data show CDR1 as MNHNY and CDR2 as SVGAGI (reference sequence). Trimming cost V 6 bases and J 1 base, with 11 bases left between them. The CDR3 loop spans 14 amino acids. The CDR3 DNA sequence: TGTGCCAGCAGACTTCGCGGGGGCACAGATACGCAGTATTTT. Its translation is CASRLRGGTDTQYF.

This clonotype is deemed medium-sized. This sequence joins TRBV6-6 and TRBJ2-1; TRBD2 aligns across 8 bases. V lost 7 bases to trimming and J lost 6 bases; unmatched junction nucleotides: 2. Looked up from germline, CDR1 is MNHNY and CDR2 is SVGAGI (reference sequence). The CDR3 extends over 12 amino acids. The CDR3 reads CASKRERNEQFF. Here the CDR3 DNA reads TGTGCCAGCAAGCGGGAGCGCAATGAGCAGTTCTTC.

This clonotype is labeled medium-sized (0.01 to 0.1%). The gene calls are TRBV6-5 and TRBJ1-4; 8 bases are shared with TRBD1. Germline CDR1 and CDR2: MNHEY and SVGAGI. The CDR3 sequence is 14 residues long. Losses at the gene ends were 6 bases for V and 6 bases for J; bases not matched to a gene: 6. The CDR3, as DNA: TGTGCCAGCAGAAGACAGGGGATGTATGAAAAACTGTTTTTT. Protein product: CASRRQGMYEKLFF.

This clonotype was found many times. This chain joins TRBV7-9 and TRBJ2-1; perhaps TRBD2 as D (6 bases). Germline CDR1 and CDR2: SEHNR and FQNEAQ (reference sequence). The CDR3 has 15 residues. V lost 5 bases and J 4 bases, leaving 15 bases between the germline ends. CDR3 residues: CASSIGPAGYNEQFF. The CDR3 DNA is TGTGCCAGCAGCATTGGTCCCGCGGGATACAATGAGCAGTTCTTC.

At least ten counts were recorded for this clonotype. This sequence joins TRBV6-1 and TRBJ2-3; D may be TRBD2 (5 bases). Trimming took 10 bases from V and 8 from J, leaving 22 bases between them. From germline, CDR1 is MNHNS and CDR2 SASEGT. CDR3 length: 14 residues. The DNA of the CDR3 is TGTGCCACACAGACGGTTCTCGGAGGAAGTACGCAGTATTTT. Translation: CATQTVLGGSTQYF.

There are many counts of this clonotype. The CDR3 bases are TGTGCCAGTAGTATTTTTTCTTCGCCTAACACAGATACGCAGTATTTT. The encoded protein is CASSIFSSPNTDTQYF. The gene calls are TRBV19 and TRBJ2-3; D remains ambiguous. CDR3 length equals 16 residues. Per the germline V gene, CDR1 is LNHDA and CDR2 is SQIVND (reference sequence). Trimming removed 3 bases at V and 2 bases at J, with 15 bases between.

This clonotype counts as medium-sized. The rearrangement joins TRBV7-9 to TRBJ1-5; 10 bases fit TRBD1. Germline CDR1 reads SEHNR; CDR2 reads FQNEAQ (reference sequence). The trim removed 3 bases at V and 2 bases at J, leaving 7 bases unmatched. The CDR3 is 17 amino acids. The CDR3 DNA reads TGTGCCAGCAGCTTTGGACAGGGGGTGAATGGCAATCAGCCCCAGCATTTT. This gives the protein CASSFGQGVNGNQPQHF.

This clonotype was seen ten or more times. Its ends do not fully match the called genes, so a read error is possible. The genes are TRBV6-2 or TRBV6-3 and TRBJ1-6; D gene ambiguous. CDR1 is MNHEY and CDR2 is SVGEGT in the germline V gene. The CDR3 length is 13 residues. The CDR3 region has the DNA TGTGCCAGCACTTGGGGAACCCATTCCCCCCTCCACTTT. Translated, it gives CASTWGTHSPLHF.

V and J are TRBV3-1 and TRBJ2-2; 7 bases line up with TRBD2. This CDR3 is built from 16 residues. Per the germline V gene, CDR1 is LGHDT and CDR2 is YNNKEL (reference sequence). With 1 base clipped from V and 6 bases from J, the junction kept 8 bases outside the gene matches. The CDR3 sequence: CASSQVAGVQAGELFF. CDR3 nucleotide sequence: TGTGCCAGCAGCCAAGTTGCGGGAGTTCAAGCCGGGGAGCTGTTTTTT.

By sample fraction, this clonotype is medium-sized. The V call is TRBV29-1, the J call TRBJ2-5; 9 bases align to TRBD1. Germline V gives CDR1 SQVTM, CDR2 ANQGSEA. J gave up 11 bases and V 1 base, and 8 bases lay outside the gene matches. This CDR3 has 13 residues. The CDR3 region is CSVEVSGTGWQYF. CDR3 nucleotides: TGCAGCGTTGAAGTCTCCGGGACAGGGTGGCAGTACTTC.

This clonotype was recorded at least ten times. The CDR3 loop reads CASSLGTGNTGELFF. CDR3 nucleotide sequence: TGTGCCAGCAGCTTAGGGACAGGGAACACCGGGGAGCTGTTTTTT. The chain has TRBV7-6 and TRBJ2-2; the match to TRBD1 covers 7 bases. The CDR3 covers 15 residues. The V and J ends lost 1 base and 1 base, in that order; junction bases with no gene match: 0. Germline CDR1 SGHVS, CDR2 FNYEAQ.